The 12 T cell receptor beta chains reported below all come from one sample, sequenced in a study of T cells after yellow fever vaccination. TCRdb called the 5' RACE reads again in MiXCR, with one record for every CDR3 protein. The sample has 200,000 to 300,000 distinct CDR3 sequences; 6.7% are singletons. Sequenced material: CD4+ T cells sorted from PBMCs, taken on the day of the yellow fever booster vaccination. All receptors derive from a man aged 25 to 45 who received the YFV17D yellow fever vaccine.

V and J are TRBV7-9 and TRBJ1-5, with a possible D match to TRBD1 (5 bases). The CDR3 extends over 12 amino acids. Trimming took off 5 bases at V and 9 bases at J, with 11 bases between the two ends. In germline, CDR1 is SEHNR, CDR2 FQNEAQ (reference sequence). CDR3 sequence: CASSPHGGPQHF. DNA of the CDR3: TGTGCCAGCAGCCCGCACGGGGGGCCCCAGCATTTT.

The chain joins TRBV12-3 or TRBV12-4 to TRBJ1-3; the D is unclear. Trimming pared 3 bases from V and 1 base from J, leaving 4 bases between. This CDR3 has 13 amino acids. CDR3 sequence reads: CASSFASGNTIYF. CDR3 nucleotide sequence: TGTGCCAGCAGTTTTGCATCTGGAAACACCATATATTTT.

This clonotype has a handful of counts. The chain carries TRBV12-3 or TRBV12-4 and TRBJ2-7; 7 bases are shared with TRBD2. The V segment lost 4 bases and the J segment 6 bases; nucleotides outside the gene matches: 9. The length of the CDR3 is 14 residues. The CDR3 nucleotides are TGTGCCAGCAGTTCGGGAGGCCACGAAGGCGAGCAGTACTTC. Its protein is CASSSGGHEGEQYF.

This clonotype was recorded at least ten times. The chain has TRBV19 and TRBJ2-6, with D unclear. Trimming removed 4 bases at V and 0 bases at J, with 4 bases between. Germline V CDR1 and CDR2: LNHDA, SQIVND (reference sequence). CDR3 length: 14 residues. CDR3 sequence: CASSSFSGANVLTF. The CDR3, as DNA: TGTGCCAGTAGTAGTTTCTCTGGGGCCAACGTCCTGACTTTC.

The chain combines TRBV29-1 with TRBJ2-7, with 13 bases lining up with TRBD2. Looked up from germline, CDR1 is SQVTM and CDR2 is ANQGSEA. The CDR3 is made up of 15 amino acids. V lost 6 bases, J lost 2 bases, and 7 bases stayed unmatched. Written as DNA, the CDR3 is TGCAGCGTCATTGGGGGGACTAGCGGGACCTACGAGCAGTACTTC. Amino acids: CSVIGGTSGTYEQYF.

A few counts support this clonotype. The V gene is TRBV27, the J gene TRBJ2-1, with 9 nucleotides matching TRBD2. The V and J ends lost 5 bases and 0 bases, in that order; junction bases with no gene match: 5. The CDR3 extends over 16 amino acids. Germline V gene sequence: CDR1 MNHEY, CDR2 SMNVEV (reference sequence). CDR3 nucleotide sequence: TGTGCCAGCAGTACCTATAGCGGGAGCTCCTACAATGAGCAGTTCTTC. Encoded protein: CASSTYSGSSYNEQFF.

There are a few counts of this clonotype. This rearrangement joins TRBV20-1 to TRBJ2-7; 7 bases match TRBD2. The CDR3 is made up of 15 amino acids. Trimming took 0 bases from V and 2 from J; bases not matched to a gene: 7. From germline, CDR1 is DFQATT and CDR2 SNEGSKA (reference sequence). The CDR3 DNA follows: TGCAGTGCTAGAGATCTTGGGCTAGCGGCCTACGAGCAGTACTTC. Its protein is CSARDLGLAAYEQYF.

The table lists this clonotype with many counts. The chain is built from TRBV7-3 and TRBJ2-3; D is unclear. The CDR3 is made up of 15 amino acids. Germline V CDR1 and CDR2: SGHTA, FQGTGA. Trimming shortened V by 2 bases and J by 6 bases, and 15 bases separated the two germline ends. CDR3 region: CASSLLRIDEDTQYF. CDR3 DNA: TGTGCCAGCAGCTTACTGAGAATAGACGAGGATACGCAGTATTTT.

This clonotype was counted between two and nine times. The chain combines TRBV7-2 with TRBJ1-3, with no clear D. Per the germline V gene, CDR1 is SGHTA and CDR2 is FQGNSA. Trimming cost V 3 bases and J 0 bases, with 9 bases left between them. CDR3 length equals 15 residues. The CDR3 bases are TGTGCCAGCAGCTTCGCTGCCTACTCTGGAAACACCATATATTTT. Translation: CASSFAAYSGNTIYF.

In this sample, this clonotype turned up many times. CDR3 DNA: TGTGCCAGCAGCCTTTTGAGAGCGACTGAAGCTTTCTTT. Its translation is CASSLLRATEAFF. The V call is TRBV12-3 or TRBV12-4, the J call TRBJ1-1; D is unclear. V lost 6 bases, J lost 5 bases, and 13 bases lay in between. CDR3 size: 13 residues.

This rearrangement joins TRBV15 to TRBJ2-1; D is perhaps TRBD2 (7 bases). This CDR3 is built from 15 residues. The germline gives CDR1 LNHNV, CDR2 YYDKDF (reference sequence). V was clipped by 0 bases and J by 7 bases, with 13 bases between them. In nucleotides, the CDR3 is TGTGCCACCAGCAGAGAGAGGGGGGGTGGGAATGAGCAGTTCTTC. It encodes CATSRERGGGNEQFF. Supplemented by reference TRBV15 and TRBJ2-1, the full variable domain reads DAMVIQNPRYQVTQFGKPVTLSCSQTLNHNVMYWYQQKSSQAPKLLFHYYDKDFNNEADTPDNFQSRRPNTSFCFLDIRSPGLGDTAMYLCATSRERGGGNEQFFGPGTRLTVL.

The chain couples TRBV25-1 to TRBJ1-1; D is unresolved. Germline V CDR1 and CDR2: MGHDK, SYGVNS. V was cut by 7 bases and J by 6 bases, with 15 bases left in between. The CDR3 covers 13 residues. The CDR3 is CASTLGGVAEAFF. The DNA for the CDR3 is TGTGCCAGCACACTTGGTGGCGTAGCTGAAGCTTTCTTT.